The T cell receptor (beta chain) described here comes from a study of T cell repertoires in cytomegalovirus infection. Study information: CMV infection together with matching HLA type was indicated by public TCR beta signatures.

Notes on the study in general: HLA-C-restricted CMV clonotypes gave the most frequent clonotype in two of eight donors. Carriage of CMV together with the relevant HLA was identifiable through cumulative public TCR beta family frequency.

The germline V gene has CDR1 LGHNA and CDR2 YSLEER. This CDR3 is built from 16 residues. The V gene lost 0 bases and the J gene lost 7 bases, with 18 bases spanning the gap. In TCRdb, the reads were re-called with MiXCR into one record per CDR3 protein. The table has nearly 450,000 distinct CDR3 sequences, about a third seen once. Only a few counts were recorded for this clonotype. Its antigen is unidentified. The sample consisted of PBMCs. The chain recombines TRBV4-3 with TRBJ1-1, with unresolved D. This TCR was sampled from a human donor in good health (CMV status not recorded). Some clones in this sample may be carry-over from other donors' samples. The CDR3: CASSQDRRFSGDEAFF. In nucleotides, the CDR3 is TGCGCCAGCAGCCAAGACAGGAGGTTCAGTGGAGATGAAGCTTTCTTT.